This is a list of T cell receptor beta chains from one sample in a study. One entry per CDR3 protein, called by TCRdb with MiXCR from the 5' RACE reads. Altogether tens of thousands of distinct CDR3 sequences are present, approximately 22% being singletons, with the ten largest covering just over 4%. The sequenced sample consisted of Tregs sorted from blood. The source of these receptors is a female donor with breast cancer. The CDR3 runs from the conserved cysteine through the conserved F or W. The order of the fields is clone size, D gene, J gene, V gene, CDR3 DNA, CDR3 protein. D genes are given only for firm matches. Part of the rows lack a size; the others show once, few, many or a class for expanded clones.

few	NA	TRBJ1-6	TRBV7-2	TGTGCCAGCAGCTCTAGGGCCTCAAGGGGTTCACCCCTCCACTTT	CASSSRASRGSPLHF
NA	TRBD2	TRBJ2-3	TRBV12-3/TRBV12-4	TGTGCCAGCAGTTTCCGGACTAGCGGGAGGCAAGATACGCAGTATTTT	CASSFRTSGRQDTQYF
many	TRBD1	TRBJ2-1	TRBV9	TGTGCCAGCAGCGCGATGGACAGGGAGAATAAGTTCTTC	CASSAMDRENKFF
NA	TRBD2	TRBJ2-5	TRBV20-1	TGCAGTGCTAGCGAGGGTAGCGGGGGAGAGACCCAGTACTTC	CSASEGSGGETQYF
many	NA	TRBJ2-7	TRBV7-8	TGTGCCAGCAGCTTATCTGAACAGGGAATCTACGAGCAGTACTTC	CASSLSEQGIYEQYF
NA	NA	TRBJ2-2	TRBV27	TGTGCCAGCGAAGACAAGAACACCGGGGAGCTGTTTTTT	CASEDKNTGELFF
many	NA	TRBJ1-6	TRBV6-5	TGTGCCAGCAGTGGGGGGAATTCACCCCTCCACTTT	CASSGGNSPLHF
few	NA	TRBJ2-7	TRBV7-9	TGTGCCAGCAGCGCCCCTGGGCTCCCGGGCGACGAGCAGTACTTC	CASSAPGLPGDEQYF
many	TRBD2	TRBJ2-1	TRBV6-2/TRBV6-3	TGTGCCAGCAGTCGACGGAGCGGGAGACATAGGTATGAGCAGTTCTTC	CASSRRSGRHRYEQFF
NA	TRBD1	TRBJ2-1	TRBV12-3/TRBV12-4	TGTGCCAGCAGCCTCTCCGGGACAGGCTACAATGAGCAGTTCTTC	CASSLSGTGYNEQFF
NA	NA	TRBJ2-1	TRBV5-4	TGTGCCAGCAGCGGGGGACTGAGCTCCTACAATGAGCAGTTCTTC	CASSGGLSSYNEQFF
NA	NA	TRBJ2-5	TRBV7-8	TGTGCCAGCGGCGCACAAGTGACCCAGTACTTC	CASGAQVTQYF
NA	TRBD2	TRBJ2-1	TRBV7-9	TGTGCCAGCAGCCGATCTTTAGCGGGAGGGTCCTACAATGAGCAGTTCTTC	CASSRSLAGGSYNEQFF
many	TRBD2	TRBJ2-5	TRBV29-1	TGCAGCGTTACGAGTGTAGCGGGGGCCTATCAAGAGACCCAGTACTTC	CSVTSVAGAYQETQYF
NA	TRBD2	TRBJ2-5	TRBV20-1	TGCAGCACAACCGGGACTAGCGAGAGAGGGACCCAGTACTTC	CSTTGTSERGTQYF
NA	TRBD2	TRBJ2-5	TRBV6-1	TGTGCCAGCAGTGAAGCGGCGAGCGGGGCAAAAGAGACCCAGTACTTC	CASSEAASGAKETQYF
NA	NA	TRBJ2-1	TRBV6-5	TGTGCCAGCAGTTCACGCGGCAGTCCCTCCTACAATGAGCAGTTCTTC	CASSSRGSPSYNEQFF
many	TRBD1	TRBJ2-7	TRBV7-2	TGTGCCAGCAGCTCGGGACAGGGGGTCAGCGAGCAGTACTTC	CASSSGQGVSEQYF
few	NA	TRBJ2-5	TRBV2	TGTGCCAGCAGTGAAATTTGGGTTATCGGCCTAGAGAACCAGTACTTC	CASSEIWVIGLENQYF
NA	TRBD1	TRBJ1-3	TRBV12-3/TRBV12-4	TGTGCCAGCAGTTTGAAGGGAACAGGGGGTCCTGGAAACACCATATATTTT	CASSLKGTGGPGNTIYF
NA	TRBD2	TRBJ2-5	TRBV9	TGTGCCAGCAGCGTGACCGGGACTAGCGGGTTACAAGAGACCCAGTACTTC	CASSVTGTSGLQETQYF
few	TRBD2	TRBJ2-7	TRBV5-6	TGTGCCAGCGGGGAACTAGCGGGTGCAGGGGTTTACGAGCAGTACTTC	CASGELAGAGVYEQYF
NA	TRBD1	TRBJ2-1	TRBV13	TGTGCCAGCAGCTTAAGAGGGGGCGCCGACAATGAGCAGTTCTTC	CASSLRGGADNEQFF
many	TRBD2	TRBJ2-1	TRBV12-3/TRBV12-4	TGTGCCAGCAGTTTGGGGCTAGCGGGGGACAATGAGCAGTTCTTC	CASSLGLAGDNEQFF
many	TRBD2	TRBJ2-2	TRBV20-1	TGCAGTGCTAGGGAACTAGCGGGAGTTGAAACCGGGGAGCTGTTTTTT	CSARELAGVETGELFF
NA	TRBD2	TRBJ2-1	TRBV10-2	TGCGCCAGCAGTCCGTCTGGGACTACTAATGAGCAGTTCTTC	CASSPSGTTNEQFF
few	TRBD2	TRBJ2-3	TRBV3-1	TGTGCCAGCAGCCAAGATGATTGGTCTAGCGGGAGCCGTACAGATACGCAGTATTTT	CASSQDDWSSGSRTDTQYF
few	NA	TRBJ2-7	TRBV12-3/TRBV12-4	TGTGCCAGCAGTTTACCCACCGACGAGCAGTACTTC	CASSLPTDEQYF
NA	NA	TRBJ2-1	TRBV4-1	TGCGCCAGCAGCCACCTGAGGGGTGAGCAGTTCTTC	CASSHLRGEQFF
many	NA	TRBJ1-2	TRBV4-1	TGCGCCAGCAGCCAAGTAATGGTGCAAGTACACGGCTACACCTTC	CASSQVMVQVHGYTF
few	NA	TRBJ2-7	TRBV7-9	TGTGCCAGCAGCTTACAGGGATCCCTAGCCTACGAGCAGTACTTC	CASSLQGSLAYEQYF
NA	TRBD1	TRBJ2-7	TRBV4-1	TGCGCCAGCAGCCAAGTGGGGACAGGGGCGAGGGAGCAGTACTTC	CASSQVGTGAREQYF
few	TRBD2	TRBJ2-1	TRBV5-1	TGCGCCAGCAGCTTGTCTCCTAGCGGAGGCGATGAGCAGTTCTTC	CASSLSPSGGDEQFF
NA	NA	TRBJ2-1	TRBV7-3	TGTGCCAGCAGCTTGGGGTCTGGGAATGAGCAGTTCTTC	CASSLGSGNEQFF
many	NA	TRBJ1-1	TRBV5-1	TGCGCCAGCAGCTCCCCCAAGGATGAAGCTTTCTTT	CASSSPKDEAFF
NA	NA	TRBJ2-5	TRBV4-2	TGTGCCAGCAGCCAAGATCTGGAGACCCAGTACTTC	CASSQDLETQYF
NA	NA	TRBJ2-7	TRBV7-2	TGTGCCAGCAGCTCGCACAGGGACTCCTACGAGCAGTACTTC	CASSSHRDSYEQYF
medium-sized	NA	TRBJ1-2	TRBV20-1	TGCAGTGCTCGCTCAGGGCTTGACTATGGCTACACCTTC	CSARSGLDYGYTF
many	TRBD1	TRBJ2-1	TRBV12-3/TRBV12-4	TGTGCCAGCACCGCACCGGGACAGGGGAACGATGAGCAGTTCTTC	CASTAPGQGNDEQFF
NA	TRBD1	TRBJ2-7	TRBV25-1	TGTGCCAGCAGCACAGGGGTTTACGAGCAGTACTTC	CASSTGVYEQYF
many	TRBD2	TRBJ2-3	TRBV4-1	TGCGCCAGCAGCCAAGGTCTAGCGGTTGATACGCAGTATTTT	CASSQGLAVDTQYF
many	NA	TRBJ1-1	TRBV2	TGTGCCAGCAGTGAGTGGCAAAAAACTGAAGCTTTCTTT	CASSEWQKTEAFF
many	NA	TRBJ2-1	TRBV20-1	TGCAGTGCTAGAGGGGGCATAACCCTCTCCTACAATGAGCAGTTCTTC	CSARGGITLSYNEQFF
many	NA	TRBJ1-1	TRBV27	TGTGCCAGCAAAATTGGGGGGGTGGGAACTGAAGCTTTCTTT	CASKIGGVGTEAFF